The T cell receptor beta chain under discussion was sequenced for a study of blood T cell repertoires in COVID-19. The wider study: Whether acute or convalescent, the COVID-19 samples came from the United States, Italy and Spain. T cells, B-cell-depleted T cells, or PBMCs provided the cDNA or gDNA that served as material.

Between the trimmed V and J ends, which lost 4 bases and 2 bases, there was a span of 8 bases. Germline V lookup: CDR1 LNHNV, CDR2 YYDKDF (reference sequence). The length of the CDR3 is 13 residues. The authors' processing: Reference gene primer amplification yielded estimated nucleated cell counts. Produced via immunoSEQ multiplex PCR; TCRdb's table is partial and in-frame only. V and J calls plus clone size are reproduced from that table; the DNA served to infer D and trimming. The table includes around 300,000 clones, about nine tenths detected once. V is TRBV15 and J is TRBJ1-1; no reliable D call. This sequence was found in a woman in her twenties or thirties with active or convalescent COVID-19. The sequenced material came from peripheral blood. The CDR3 DNA follows: TGTGCCACCAGCAATCCCATTAACACTGAAGCTTTCTTT. It is translated as CATSNPINTEAFF.